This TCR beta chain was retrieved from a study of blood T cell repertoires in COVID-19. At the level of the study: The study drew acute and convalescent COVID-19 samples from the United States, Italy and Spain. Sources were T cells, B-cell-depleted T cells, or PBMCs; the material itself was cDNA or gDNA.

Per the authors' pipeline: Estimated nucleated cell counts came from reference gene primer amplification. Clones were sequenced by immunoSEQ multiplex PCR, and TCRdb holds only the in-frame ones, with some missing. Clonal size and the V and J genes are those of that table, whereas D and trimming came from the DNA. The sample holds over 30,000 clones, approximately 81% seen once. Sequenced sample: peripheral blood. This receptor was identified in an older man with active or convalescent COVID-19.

CDR3 residues: CAWGGQTSNQPQHF. Written as DNA, the CDR3 is TGTGCCTGGGGGGGACAGACTAGCAATCAGCCCCAGCATTTT. This chain connects TRBV30 to TRBJ1-5; 7 bases match TRBD1. The V gene's germline CDR1 is GTSNPN and CDR2 SVGIG (reference sequence). CDR3 length: 14 residues. The V gene end was trimmed by 5 bases and the J gene end by 0 bases; junction bases not matched to a gene: 4.